The 5 T cell receptor beta chains in this list originate from one sample, sequenced in a study of blood T cell repertoires in COVID-19. Libraries were prepared by immunoSEQ multiplex PCR; TCRdb keeps only in-frame clonotypes and omits some of them. Of tens of thousands of clones listed, more than 70% are singletons. The sample consisted of peripheral blood. Receptors were obtained from a man between 65 and 85 years old with COVID-19, enrolled during active disease.

DNA for the CDR3: TGTGCCAGCAGCTTAGCCCCCGGGACAAGGTATGGCTACACCTTC. Amino acid sequence: CASSLAPGTRYGYTF. The V gene is TRBV7-6, the J gene TRBJ1-2; a possible D gene is TRBD1 (6 bases). Between the trimmed V and J ends, which lost 0 bases and 5 bases, there was a span of 13 bases. In germline, CDR1 is SGHVS, CDR2 FNYEAQ. This CDR3 is 15 amino acids long.

The V and J genes are TRBV30 and TRBJ1-2; 9 bases are a match to TRBD1. There are 12 residues in the CDR3. Germline CDR1 GTSNPN, CDR2 SVGIG (reference sequence). The trim removed 5 bases at V and 6 bases at J, leaving 4 bases unmatched. DNA for the CDR3: TGTGCCTGGGGGACAGGGTCTGATGGCTACACCTTC. As protein: CAWGTGSDGYTF.

The chain couples TRBV19 to TRBJ1-5; no definite D call. V lost 0 bases and J 3 bases, leaving 6 bases between the germline ends. This CDR3 region has 14 residues. Germline CDR1 is LNHDA and CDR2 is SQIVND (reference sequence). The CDR3 sequence: CASSIDQVNQPQHF. CDR3 DNA sequence: TGTGCCAGTAGTATAGATCAGGTCAATCAGCCCCAGCATTTT.

This clone was seen more than once but under ten times. This rearrangement joins TRBV5-6 to TRBJ2-2; D unresolved. The CDR3 extends over 13 amino acids. The germline gives CDR1 SGHDT, CDR2 YYEEEE. Trimming shortened V by 4 bases and J by 3 bases, and 7 bases separated the two germline ends. CDR3 residues: CASSLPDTGELFF. CDR3 DNA: TGTGCCAGCAGCCTCCCCGACACCGGGGAGCTGTTTTTT.

This clone was seen once. This chain uses TRBV29-1 with TRBJ1-2, with 8 bases fitting TRBD1. The germline V gene encodes CDR1 SQVTM and CDR2 ANQGSEA. This CDR3 contains 15 residues. Germline trimming cut 3 bases from V and 1 base from J; bases unmatched to any gene: 7. CDR3 sequence reads: CSVDRDRTINYGYTF. CDR3 coding DNA: TGCAGCGTTGACCGGGACAGGACAATTAACTATGGCTACACCTTC.